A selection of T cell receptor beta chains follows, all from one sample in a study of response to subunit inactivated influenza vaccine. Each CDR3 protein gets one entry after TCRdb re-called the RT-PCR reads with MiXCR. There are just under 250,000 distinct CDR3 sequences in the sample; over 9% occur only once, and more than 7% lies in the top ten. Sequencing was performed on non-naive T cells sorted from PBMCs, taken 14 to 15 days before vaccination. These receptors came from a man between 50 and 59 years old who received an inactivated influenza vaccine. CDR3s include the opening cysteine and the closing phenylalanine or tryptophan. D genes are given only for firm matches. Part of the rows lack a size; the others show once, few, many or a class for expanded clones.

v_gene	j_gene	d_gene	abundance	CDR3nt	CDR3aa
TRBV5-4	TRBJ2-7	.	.	TGTGCCAGCAGTTTCATAGTGGCGGGGCCCCACGAGCAGTACTTC	CASSFIVAGPHEQYF
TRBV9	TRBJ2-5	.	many	TGTGCCAGCAGCGTAGATCCGGGTCTGAGGACCCAGTACTTC	CASSVDPGLRTQYF
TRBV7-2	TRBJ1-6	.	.	TGTGCCAGCAGCTTAAGATCCGATTCACCCCTCCACTTT	CASSLRSDSPLHF
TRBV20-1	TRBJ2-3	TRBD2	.	TGCAGTGCTACCTCCCGCTTAGCGGGGGAGATCACAGATACGCAGTATTTT	CSATSRLAGEITDTQYF
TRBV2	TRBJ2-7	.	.	TGTGCCAGCAAGTTTCAGGGGAGCACCTACGAGCAGTACTTC	CASKFQGSTYEQYF
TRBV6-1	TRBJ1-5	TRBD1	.	TGTGCCAGCAGTGACCGGACAGGGGGTTGGGGCAATCAGCCCCAGCATTTT	CASSDRTGGWGNQPQHF
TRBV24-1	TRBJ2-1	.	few	TGTGCCACCAGTCCCGGGGTTAGCGGACTGAATGAGCAGTTCTTC	CATSPGVSGLNEQFF
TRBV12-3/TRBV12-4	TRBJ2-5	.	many	TGTGCCAGCAGTTCCAAAGGGGGTGGGGAGACCCAGTACTTC	CASSSKGGGETQYF
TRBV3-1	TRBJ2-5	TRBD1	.	TGTGCCAGCAGCCAAACCGGGACAGGGTGGAGTCAAGAGACCCAGTACTTC	CASSQTGTGWSQETQYF
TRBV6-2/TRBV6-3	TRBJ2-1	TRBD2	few	TGTGCCAGCAGTTATAGCGGACTAGCGGGAGGGCCACACAATGAGCAGTTCTTC	CASSYSGLAGGPHNEQFF
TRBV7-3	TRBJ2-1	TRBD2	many	TGTGCCAGCAGTTTAAGAAAAAGACTAGCGGGAGAGACCAATAATCTTTACAATGAGCAGTTCTTC	CASSLRKRLAGETNNLYNEQFF
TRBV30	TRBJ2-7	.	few	TGTGCCTGGAGTGTTAAGGGGGGATACGAGCAGTACTTC	CAWSVKGGYEQYF
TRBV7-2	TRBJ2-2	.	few	TGTGCCAGCAGCTTAGTCGTCAGAGTCCCCGGGGAGCTGTTTTTT	CASSLVVRVPGELFF
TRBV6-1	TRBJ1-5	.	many	TGTGCCAGCAAAGACGGGGGAGAGAGCAATCAGCCCCAGCATTTT	CASKDGGESNQPQHF
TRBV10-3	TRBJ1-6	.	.	TGTGCCATCGGGCGGGGTATGAATTCACCCCTCCACTTT	CAIGRGMNSPLHF
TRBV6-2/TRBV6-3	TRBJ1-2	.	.	TGTGCCAGCAGTTCTTCAGGGTTAGCTAACTATGGCTACACCTTC	CASSSSGLANYGYTF
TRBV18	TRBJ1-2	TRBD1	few	TGTGCCAGCTCACCAAGACAGGGGAAGGGCTATGGCTACACCTTC	CASSPRQGKGYGYTF
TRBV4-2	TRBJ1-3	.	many	TGTGCCAGCAGCCAAGATTCCCGACAGAGCGAGCGAAACACCATATATTTT	CASSQDSRQSERNTIYF
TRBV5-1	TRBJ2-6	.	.	TGCGCCAGCAGCTTGGCCCCCTCTGGGGCCAACGTCCTGACTTTC	CASSLAPSGANVLTF
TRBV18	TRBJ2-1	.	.	TGTGCCAGCTCATCTAGACAGGAGAGCAATGAGCAGTTCTTC	CASSSRQESNEQFF